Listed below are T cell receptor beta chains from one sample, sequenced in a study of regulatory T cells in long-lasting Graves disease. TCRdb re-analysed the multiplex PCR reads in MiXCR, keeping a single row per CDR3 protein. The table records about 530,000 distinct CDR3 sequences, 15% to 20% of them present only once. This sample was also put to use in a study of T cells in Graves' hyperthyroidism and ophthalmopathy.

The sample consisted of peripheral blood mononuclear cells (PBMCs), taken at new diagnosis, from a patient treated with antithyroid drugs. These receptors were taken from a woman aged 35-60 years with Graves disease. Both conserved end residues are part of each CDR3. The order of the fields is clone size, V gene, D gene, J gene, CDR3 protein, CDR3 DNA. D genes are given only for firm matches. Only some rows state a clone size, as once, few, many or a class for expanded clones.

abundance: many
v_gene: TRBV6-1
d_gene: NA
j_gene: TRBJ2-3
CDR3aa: CATTRNTQYF
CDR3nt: TGTGCGACTACTCGGAATACGCAGTATTTT

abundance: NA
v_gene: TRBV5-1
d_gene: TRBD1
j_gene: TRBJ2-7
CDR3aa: CASSGGDRGSVEQYF
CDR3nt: TGCGCCAGCAGCGGGGGAGACAGGGGTTCGGTCGAGCAGTACTTC

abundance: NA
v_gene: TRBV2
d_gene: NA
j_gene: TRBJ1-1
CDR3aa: CASERDGNTEAFF
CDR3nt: TGTGCCAGCGAAAGAGACGGAAACACTGAAGCTTTCTTT

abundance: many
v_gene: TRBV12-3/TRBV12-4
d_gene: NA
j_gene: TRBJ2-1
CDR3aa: CASSFAGSRSYNEQFF
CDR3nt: TGTGCCAGCAGTTTTGCCGGGAGTCGCTCCTACAATGAGCAGTTCTTC

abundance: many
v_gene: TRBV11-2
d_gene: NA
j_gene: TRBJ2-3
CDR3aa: CASSIPRGTRDTQYF
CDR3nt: TGTGCCAGCAGTATCCCCCGGGGAACTAGAGATACGCAGTATTTT

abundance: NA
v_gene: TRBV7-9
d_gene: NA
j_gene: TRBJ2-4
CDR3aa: CASSLAFSQVAKNIQYF
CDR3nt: TGTGCCAGCAGCTTAGCGTTCTCCCAGGTAGCCAAAAACATTCAGTACTTC

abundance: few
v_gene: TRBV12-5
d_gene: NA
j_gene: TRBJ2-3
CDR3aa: CASGLVRGRADTVDTQYF
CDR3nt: TGTGCTAGTGGTTTGGTAAGGGGTCGGGCGGACACCGTAGATACGCAGTATTTT

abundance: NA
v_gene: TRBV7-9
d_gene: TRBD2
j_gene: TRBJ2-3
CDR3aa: CASSSTLAGRDTQYF
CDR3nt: TGTGCCAGCAGCTCTACACTAGCGGGGAGGGATACGCAGTATTTT

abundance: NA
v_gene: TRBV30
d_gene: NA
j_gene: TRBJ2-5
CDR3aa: CAWSVVAVQETQYF
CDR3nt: TGTGCCTGGAGTGTCGTGGCGGTACAAGAGACCCAGTACTTC

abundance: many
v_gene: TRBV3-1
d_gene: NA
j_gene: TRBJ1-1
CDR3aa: CASTSIGGTEAFF
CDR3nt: TGTGCCAGCACAAGTATCGGAGGCACTGAAGCTTTCTTT

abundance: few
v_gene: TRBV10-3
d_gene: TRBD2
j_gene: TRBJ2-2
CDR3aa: CAISGGLTQTGELFF
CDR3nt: TGTGCCATCAGTGGGGGACTAACGCAAACCGGGGAGCTGTTTTTT

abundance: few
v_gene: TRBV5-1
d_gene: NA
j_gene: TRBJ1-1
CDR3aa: CASSLRPMNTEAFF
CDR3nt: TGTGCCAGCAGCCTCAGACCCATGAACACTGAAGCTTTCTTT

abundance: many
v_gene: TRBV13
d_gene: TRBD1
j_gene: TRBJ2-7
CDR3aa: CASSTKWTGPYEQYF
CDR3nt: TGTGCCAGCAGCACCAAATGGACAGGACCCTACGAGCAGTACTTC

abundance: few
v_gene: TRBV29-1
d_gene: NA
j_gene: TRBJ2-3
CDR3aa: CSVGGPSHADTQYF
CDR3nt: TGCAGCGTTGGTGGGCCGTCCCACGCGGATACGCAGTATTTT

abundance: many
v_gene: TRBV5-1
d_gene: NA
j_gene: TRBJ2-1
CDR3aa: CASSLMPGSNSYNEQFF
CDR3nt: TGCGCCAGCAGCTTGATGCCGGGAAGTAACTCCTACAATGAGCAGTTCTTC

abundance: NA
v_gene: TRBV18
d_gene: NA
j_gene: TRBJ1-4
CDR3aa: CASSPPTGEVNEKLFF
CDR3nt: TGTGCCAGCTCACCACCGACGGGGGAAGTCAATGAAAAACTGTTTTTT

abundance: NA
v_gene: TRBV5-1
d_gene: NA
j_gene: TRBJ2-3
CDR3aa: CASSLIWSAGQTDTQYF
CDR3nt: TGCGCCAGCAGCTTGATCTGGTCGGCAGGGCAGACAGATACGCAGTATTTT

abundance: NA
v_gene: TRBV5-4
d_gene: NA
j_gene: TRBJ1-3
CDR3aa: CASSLGRGSGNTIYF
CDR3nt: TGTGCCAGCAGCTTGGGTAGAGGCTCTGGAAACACCATATATTTT

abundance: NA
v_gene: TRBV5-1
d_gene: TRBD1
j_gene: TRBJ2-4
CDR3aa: CASSSINRGPKNIQYF
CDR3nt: TGCGCCAGCAGCTCAATAAACAGGGGTCCCAAAAACATTCAGTACTTC

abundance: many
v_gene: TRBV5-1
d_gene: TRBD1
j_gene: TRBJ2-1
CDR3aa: CASSTGTGPNNEQFF
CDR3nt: TGCGCCAGCAGTACCGGGACAGGACCTAATAATGAGCAGTTCTTC

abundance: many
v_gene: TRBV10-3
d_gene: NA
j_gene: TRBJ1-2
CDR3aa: CAISPGQTNYGYTF
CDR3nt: TGTGCCATATCACCGGGACAAACTAACTATGGCTACACCTTC

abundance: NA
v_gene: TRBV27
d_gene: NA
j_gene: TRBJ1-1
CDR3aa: CASSSILGTENTEAFF
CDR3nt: TGTGCCAGCAGTTCGATATTGGGAACAGAAAACACTGAAGCTTTCTTT

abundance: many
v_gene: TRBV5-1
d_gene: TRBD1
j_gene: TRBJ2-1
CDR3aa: CASSDRVSYNEQFF
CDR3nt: TGCGCCAGCAGCGACAGGGTGTCCTACAATGAGCAGTTCTTC

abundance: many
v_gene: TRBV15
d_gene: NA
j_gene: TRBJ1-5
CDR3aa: CATSRVQGDNQPQHF
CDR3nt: TGTGCCACCAGCAGAGTACAGGGTGACAATCAGCCCCAGCATTTT

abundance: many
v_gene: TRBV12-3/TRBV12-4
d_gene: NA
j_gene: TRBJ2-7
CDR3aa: CASSFRQTYEQYF
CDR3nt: TGTGCCAGCAGTTTCAGGCAGACCTACGAGCAGTACTTC

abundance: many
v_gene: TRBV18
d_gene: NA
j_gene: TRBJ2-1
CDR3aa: CASSPRKFGDNEQFF
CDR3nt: TGTGCCAGCTCACCACGGAAGTTTGGGGACAATGAGCAGTTCTTC

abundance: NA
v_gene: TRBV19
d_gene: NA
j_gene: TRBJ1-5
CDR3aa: CASNSPGVFQPQHF
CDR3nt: TGTGCCAGTAACTCACCCGGGGTCTTCCAGCCCCAGCATTTT

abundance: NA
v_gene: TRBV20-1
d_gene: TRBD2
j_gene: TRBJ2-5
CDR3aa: CSARELAGAKETQYF
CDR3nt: TGCAGTGCTAGAGAACTAGCGGGGGCCAAAGAGACCCAGTACTTC